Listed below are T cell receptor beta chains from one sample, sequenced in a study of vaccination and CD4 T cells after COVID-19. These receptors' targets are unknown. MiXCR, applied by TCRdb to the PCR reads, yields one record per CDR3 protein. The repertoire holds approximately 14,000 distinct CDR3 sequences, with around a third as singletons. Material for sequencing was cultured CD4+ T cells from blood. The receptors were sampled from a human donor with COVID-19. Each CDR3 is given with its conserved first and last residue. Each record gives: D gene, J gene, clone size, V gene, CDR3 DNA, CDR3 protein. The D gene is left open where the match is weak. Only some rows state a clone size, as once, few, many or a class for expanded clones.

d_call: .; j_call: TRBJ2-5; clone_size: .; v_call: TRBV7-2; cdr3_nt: TGTGCCAGCACCGAATCAGGGCGGCGGGAGACCCAGTACTTC; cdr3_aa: CASTESGRRETQYF
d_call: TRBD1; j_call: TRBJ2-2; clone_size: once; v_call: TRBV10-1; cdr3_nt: TGCGCCAGCAGTCAAACAGGGGCGAACACCGGGGAGCTGTTTTTT; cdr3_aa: CASSQTGANTGELFF
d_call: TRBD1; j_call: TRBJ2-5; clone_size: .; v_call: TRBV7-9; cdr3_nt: TGTGCCAGCAGCGCTGGACAGGGCCGGGAGACCCAGTACTTC; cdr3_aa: CASSAGQGRETQYF
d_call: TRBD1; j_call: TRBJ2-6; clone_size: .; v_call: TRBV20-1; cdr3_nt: TGCAGTGCTGGACAGGGCTCTGGGGCCAACGTCCTGACTTTC; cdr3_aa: CSAGQGSGANVLTF
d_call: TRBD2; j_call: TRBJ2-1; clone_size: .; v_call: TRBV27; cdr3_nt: TGTGCCAGCATCTCAGCGGGGAAGTACAATGAGCAGTTCTTC; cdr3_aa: CASISAGKYNEQFF
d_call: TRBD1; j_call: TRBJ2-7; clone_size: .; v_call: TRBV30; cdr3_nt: TGTGCCTGGGATACAGGGGGCTACGAGCAGTACTTC; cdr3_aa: CAWDTGGYEQYF
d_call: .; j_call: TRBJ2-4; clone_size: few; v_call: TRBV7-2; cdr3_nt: TGTGCCAGCAGCTACGGGACGGGCATTCAGTACTTC; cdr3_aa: CASSYGTGIQYF
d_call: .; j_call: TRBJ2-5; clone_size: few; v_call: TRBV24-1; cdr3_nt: TGTGCCACCAGTGACCCCGGTCCGGGGCAAGAGACCCAGTACTTC; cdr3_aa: CATSDPGPGQETQYF
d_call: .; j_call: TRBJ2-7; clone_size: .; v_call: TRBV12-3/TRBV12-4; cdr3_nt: TGTGCCAGCAGTTTACAGGGGGGGTCCTACGAGCAGTACTTC; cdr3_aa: CASSLQGGSYEQYF
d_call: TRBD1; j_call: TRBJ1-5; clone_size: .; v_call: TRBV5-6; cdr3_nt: TGTGCCAGCAGCTTCAGGGGGCTGATGGAGCCCCAGCATTTT; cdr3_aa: CASSFRGLMEPQHF
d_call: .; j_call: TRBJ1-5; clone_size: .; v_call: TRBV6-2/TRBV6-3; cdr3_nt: TGTGCCAGCAGTTACGATTGGGCCAATCAGCCCCAGCATTTT; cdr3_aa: CASSYDWANQPQHF
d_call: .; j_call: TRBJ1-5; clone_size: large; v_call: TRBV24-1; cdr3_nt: TGTGCCACCAGTGACCGACAAAATAGCAATCAGCCCCAGCATTTT; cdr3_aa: CATSDRQNSNQPQHF
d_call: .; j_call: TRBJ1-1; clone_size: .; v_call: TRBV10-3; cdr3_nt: TGTGCCATCAGTGCATCCCCTACAGTTGAAGCTTTCTTT; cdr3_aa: CAISASPTVEAFF
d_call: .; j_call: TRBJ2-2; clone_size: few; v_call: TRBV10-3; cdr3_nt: TGTGCCATCAGTGAGATTGTCGGGACGGGAACCGGGGAGCTGTTTTTT; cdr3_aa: CAISEIVGTGTGELFF
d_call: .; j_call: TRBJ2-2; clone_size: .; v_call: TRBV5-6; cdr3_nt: TGTGCCAGCACTCCCTGGGTAGTGAACACCGGGGAGCTGTTTTTT; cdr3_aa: CASTPWVVNTGELFF
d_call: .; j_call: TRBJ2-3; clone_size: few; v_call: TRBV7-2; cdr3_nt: TGTGCCAGCAGCTTAGTAGCGAGCCACAGCACAGATACGCAGTATTTT; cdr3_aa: CASSLVASHSTDTQYF
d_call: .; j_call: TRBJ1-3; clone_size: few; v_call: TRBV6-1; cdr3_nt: TGTGCCAGCAGGCCGACCGACGGAAACACCATATATTTT; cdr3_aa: CASRPTDGNTIYF
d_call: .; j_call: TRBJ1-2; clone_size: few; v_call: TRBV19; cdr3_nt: TGTGCCAGTAAGTCGTACCAGGGCATAAACTATGGCTACACCTTC; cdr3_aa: CASKSYQGINYGYTF
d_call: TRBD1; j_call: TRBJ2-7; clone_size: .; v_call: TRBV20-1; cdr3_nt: TGCAGTGCTAGGAAGGGACAGTCGCCCTACGAGCAGTACTTC; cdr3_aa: CSARKGQSPYEQYF
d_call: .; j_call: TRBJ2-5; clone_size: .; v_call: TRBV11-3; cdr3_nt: TGTGCCAGCAGCTTAGGGCTGGGACGGATACAAGAGACCCAGTACTTC; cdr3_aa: CASSLGLGRIQETQYF
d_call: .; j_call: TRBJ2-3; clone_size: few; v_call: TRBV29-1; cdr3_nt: TGCAGCGTCCGAGTTGGCGTGGCGGGTCTGAGCACAGATACGCAGTATTTT; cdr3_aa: CSVRVGVAGLSTDTQYF
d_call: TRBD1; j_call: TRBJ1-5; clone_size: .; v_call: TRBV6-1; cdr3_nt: TGTGCCAGCAGAGGACAGGGGACCAGCAATAAGCCCCAGCATTTT; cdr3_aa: CASRGQGTSNKPQHF
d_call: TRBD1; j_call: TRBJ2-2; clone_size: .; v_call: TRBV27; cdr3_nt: TGTGCCAGCAGTTTATACCCTCCTGGGACAGGGTGGACCGGGGAGCTGTTTTTT; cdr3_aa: CASSLYPPGTGWTGELFF
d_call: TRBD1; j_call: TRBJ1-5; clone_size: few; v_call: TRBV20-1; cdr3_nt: TGCAGTGCTAGAGATCATGGGACAGGGGTCCAGCCCCAGCATTTT; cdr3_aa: CSARDHGTGVQPQHF
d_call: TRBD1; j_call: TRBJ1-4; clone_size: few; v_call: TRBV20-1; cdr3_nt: TGCAGTGCTAGAGAGGGCCTCAGGGGGACTAATGAAAAACTGTTTTTT; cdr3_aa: CSAREGLRGTNEKLFF
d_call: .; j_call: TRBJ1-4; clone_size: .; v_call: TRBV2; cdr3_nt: TGTGCCAGCAGTCAGAGCCTGGCAAACGGAAATGAAAAACTGTTTTTT; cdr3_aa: CASSQSLANGNEKLFF
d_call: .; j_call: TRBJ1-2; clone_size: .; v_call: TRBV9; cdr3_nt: TGTGCCAGCAACGAACACCACCAAAATAGAGGGACGGGAGGCTACACCTTC; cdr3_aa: CASNEHHQNRGTGGYTF
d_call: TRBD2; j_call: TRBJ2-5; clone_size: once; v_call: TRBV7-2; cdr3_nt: TGTGCCAGCAGCTTGGGAGGGGCGGGGAGAGAGACCCAGTACTTC; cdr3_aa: CASSLGGAGRETQYF
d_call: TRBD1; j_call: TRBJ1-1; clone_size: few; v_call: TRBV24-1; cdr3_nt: TGTGCCACCAGTGACGGACAGGCAAACACTGAAGCTTTCTTT; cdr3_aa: CATSDGQANTEAFF
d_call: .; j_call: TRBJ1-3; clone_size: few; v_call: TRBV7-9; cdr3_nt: TGTGCCAGCAGCCTAAGCCAAACCGGAAACACCATATATTTT; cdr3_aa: CASSLSQTGNTIYF
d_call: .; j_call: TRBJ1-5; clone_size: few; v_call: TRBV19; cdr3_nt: TGTGCCAGTACCTCGTGGGAGTCACGAGCCCTAAATCAGCCCCAGCATTTT; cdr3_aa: CASTSWESRALNQPQHF
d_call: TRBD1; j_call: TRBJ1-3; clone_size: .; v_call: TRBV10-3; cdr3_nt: TGTGCCATTACCGGGACAGCCGACTCTGGAAACACCATATATTTT; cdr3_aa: CAITGTADSGNTIYF
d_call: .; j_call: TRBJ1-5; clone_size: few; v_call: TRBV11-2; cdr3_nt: TGTGCCAGCAGCTTAGATTCGGGTGGCGGCAATCAGCCCCAGCATTTT; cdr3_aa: CASSLDSGGGNQPQHF
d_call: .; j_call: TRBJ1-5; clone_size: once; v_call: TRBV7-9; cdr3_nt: TGTGCCAGCAGCTCCGGGTCTAGGCCCCAGCATTTT; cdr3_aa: CASSSGSRPQHF
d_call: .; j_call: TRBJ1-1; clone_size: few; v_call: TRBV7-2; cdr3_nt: TGTGCCAGCAGCCTCACACGGGGGGGTATCACTGAAGCTTTCTTT; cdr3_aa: CASSLTRGGITEAFF
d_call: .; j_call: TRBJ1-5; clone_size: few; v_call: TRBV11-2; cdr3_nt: TGTGCCAGCAGACAACCGGGACGTAATCAGCCCCAGCATTTT; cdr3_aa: CASRQPGRNQPQHF
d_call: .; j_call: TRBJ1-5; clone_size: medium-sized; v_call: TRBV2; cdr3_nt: TGTGCCAGCAGTGAAGCGCGGGGGGGCAATCAGCCCCAGCATTTT; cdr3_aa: CASSEARGGNQPQHF
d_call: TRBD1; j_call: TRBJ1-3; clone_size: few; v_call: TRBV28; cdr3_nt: TGTGCCAGCAGTGGGGGACAGGGAGACACCATATATTTT; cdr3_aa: CASSGGQGDTIYF
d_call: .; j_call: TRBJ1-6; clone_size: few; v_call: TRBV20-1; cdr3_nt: TGCAGTGCTAGAGACCCTTCGCGTTCACCCCTCCACTTT; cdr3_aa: CSARDPSRSPLHF
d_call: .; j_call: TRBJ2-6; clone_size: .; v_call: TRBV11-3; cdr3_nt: TGTGCCAGCAGTTTAGGGACGGCGGCCAACGTCCTGACTTTC; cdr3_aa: CASSLGTAANVLTF
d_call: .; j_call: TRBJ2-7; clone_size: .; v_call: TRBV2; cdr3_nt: TGTGCCAGCAGTGTAATGGACGTTTCCTACGAGCAGTACTTC; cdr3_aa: CASSVMDVSYEQYF
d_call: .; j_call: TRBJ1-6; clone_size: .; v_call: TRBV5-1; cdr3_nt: TGCGCCAGCAGCTTGGTAGGGGAGGGTTCACCCCTCCACTTT; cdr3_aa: CASSLVGEGSPLHF
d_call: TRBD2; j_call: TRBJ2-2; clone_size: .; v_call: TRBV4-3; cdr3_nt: TGCGCCAGCAGCCAAGATCTGGGCGGGAGGAACACCGGGGAGCTGTTTTTT; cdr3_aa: CASSQDLGGRNTGELFF
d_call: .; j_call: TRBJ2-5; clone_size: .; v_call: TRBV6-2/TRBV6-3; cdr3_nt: TGTGCCAGCGGCTACCGGAGTGGAGAGACCCAGTACTTC; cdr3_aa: CASGYRSGETQYF
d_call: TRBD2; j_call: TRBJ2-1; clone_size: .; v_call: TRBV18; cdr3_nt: TGTGCCAGCTCACCACGTACTAGCGGGGTTTATCGGGAGCAGTTCTTC; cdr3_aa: CASSPRTSGVYREQFF
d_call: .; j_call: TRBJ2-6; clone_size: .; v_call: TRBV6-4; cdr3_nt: TGTGCCAGCAGTCCGGGCCCCGGGGCCAACGTCCTGACTTTC; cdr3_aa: CASSPGPGANVLTF
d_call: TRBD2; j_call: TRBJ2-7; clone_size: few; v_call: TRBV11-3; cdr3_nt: TGTGCCAGCAGCGCAAGACTAGCGGGGGGAGACGAGCAGTACTTC; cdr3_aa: CASSARLAGGDEQYF
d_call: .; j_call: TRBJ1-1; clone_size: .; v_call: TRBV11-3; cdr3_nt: TGTGCCAGCAGGGGGAAGGTTTCGAACACTGAAGCTTTCTTT; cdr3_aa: CASRGKVSNTEAFF
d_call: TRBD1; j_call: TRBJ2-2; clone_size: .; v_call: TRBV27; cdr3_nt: TGTGCCAGCAGTTTATCAGGGACAGGCAACACCGGGGAGCTGTTTTTT; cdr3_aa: CASSLSGTGNTGELFF
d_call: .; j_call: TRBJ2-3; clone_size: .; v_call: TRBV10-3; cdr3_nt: TGTGCCATCAGCAACCCTACAGCCACAGATACGCAGTATTTT; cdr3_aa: CAISNPTATDTQYF
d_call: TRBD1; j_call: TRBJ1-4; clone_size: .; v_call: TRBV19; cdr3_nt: TGTGCCAGTAACGGACAGGGAGCAGTTCCTAATGAAAAACTGTTTTTT; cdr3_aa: CASNGQGAVPNEKLFF